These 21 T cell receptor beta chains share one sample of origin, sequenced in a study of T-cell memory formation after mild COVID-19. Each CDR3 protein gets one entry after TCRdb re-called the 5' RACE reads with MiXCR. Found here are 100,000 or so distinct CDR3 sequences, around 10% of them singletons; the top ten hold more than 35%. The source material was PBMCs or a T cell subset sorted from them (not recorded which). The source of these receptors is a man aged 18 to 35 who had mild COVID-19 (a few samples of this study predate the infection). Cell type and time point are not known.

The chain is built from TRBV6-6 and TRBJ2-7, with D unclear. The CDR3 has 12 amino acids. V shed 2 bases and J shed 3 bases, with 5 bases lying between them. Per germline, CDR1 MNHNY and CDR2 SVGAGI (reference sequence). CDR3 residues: CASSYTVYEQYF. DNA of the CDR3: TGTGCCAGCAGTTACACAGTCTACGAGCAGTACTTC.

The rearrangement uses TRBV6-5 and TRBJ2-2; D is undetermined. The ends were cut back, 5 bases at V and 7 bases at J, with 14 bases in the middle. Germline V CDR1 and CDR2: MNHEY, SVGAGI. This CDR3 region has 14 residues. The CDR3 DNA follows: TGTGCCAGCAGTCCCGACTGGACCGGCGGGGAGCTGTTTTTT. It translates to CASSPDWTGGELFF.

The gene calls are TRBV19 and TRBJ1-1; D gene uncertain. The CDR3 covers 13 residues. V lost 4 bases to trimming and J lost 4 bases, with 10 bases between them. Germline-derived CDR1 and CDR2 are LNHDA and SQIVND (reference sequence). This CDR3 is CASSTIGPTEAFF. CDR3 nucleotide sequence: TGTGCCAGTAGTACGATAGGCCCCACTGAAGCTTTCTTT.

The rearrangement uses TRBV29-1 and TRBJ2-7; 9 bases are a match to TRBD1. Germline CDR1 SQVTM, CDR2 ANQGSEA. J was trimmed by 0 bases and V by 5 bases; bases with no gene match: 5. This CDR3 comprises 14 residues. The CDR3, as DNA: TGCAGCGTTAAGGACAGGGGAGGCTCCTACGAGCAGTACTTC. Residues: CSVKDRGGSYEQYF.

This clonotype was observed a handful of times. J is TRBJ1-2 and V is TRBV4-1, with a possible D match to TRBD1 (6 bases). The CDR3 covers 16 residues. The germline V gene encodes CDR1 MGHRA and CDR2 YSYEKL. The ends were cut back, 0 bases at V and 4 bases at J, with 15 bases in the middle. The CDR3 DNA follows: TGCGCCAGCAGCCAAGAGCCAGGGGTCAAGTCCTATGGCTACACCTTC. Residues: CASSQEPGVKSYGYTF.

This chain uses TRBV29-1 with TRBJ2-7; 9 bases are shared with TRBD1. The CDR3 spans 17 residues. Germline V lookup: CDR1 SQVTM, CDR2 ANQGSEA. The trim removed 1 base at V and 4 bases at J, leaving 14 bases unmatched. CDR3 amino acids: CSVEALTGTGTSYEQYF. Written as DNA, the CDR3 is TGCAGCGTTGAAGCCCTTACAGGGACAGGGACGTCTTACGAGCAGTACTTC.

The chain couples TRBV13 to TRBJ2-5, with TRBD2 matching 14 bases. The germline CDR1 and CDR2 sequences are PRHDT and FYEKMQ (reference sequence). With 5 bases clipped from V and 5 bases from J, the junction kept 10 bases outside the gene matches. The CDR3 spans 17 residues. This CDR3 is CASSGRLAGGPWETQYF. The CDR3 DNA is TGTGCCAGCAGCGGCCGACTAGCGGGGGGGCCGTGGGAGACCCAGTACTTC. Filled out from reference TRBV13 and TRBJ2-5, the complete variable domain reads AAGVIQSPRHLIKEKRETATLKCYPIPRHDTVYWYQQGPGQDPQFLISFYEKMQSDKGSIPDRFSAQQFSDYHSELNMSSLELGDSALYFCASSGRLAGGPWETQYFGPGTRLLVL.

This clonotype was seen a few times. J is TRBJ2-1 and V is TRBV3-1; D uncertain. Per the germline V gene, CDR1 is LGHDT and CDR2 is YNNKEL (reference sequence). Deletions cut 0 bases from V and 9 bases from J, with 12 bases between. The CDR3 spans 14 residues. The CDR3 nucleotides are TGTGCCAGCAGCCAAGAGGAGACTGGGCCTGAGCAGTTCTTC. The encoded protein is CASSQEETGPEQFF.

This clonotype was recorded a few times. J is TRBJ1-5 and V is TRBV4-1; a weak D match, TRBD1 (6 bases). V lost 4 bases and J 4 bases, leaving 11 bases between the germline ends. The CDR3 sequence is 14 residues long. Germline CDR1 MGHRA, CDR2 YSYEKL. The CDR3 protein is CASSLITGNQPQHF. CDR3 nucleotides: TGCGCCAGCAGCCTGATTACAGGGAATCAGCCCCAGCATTTT.

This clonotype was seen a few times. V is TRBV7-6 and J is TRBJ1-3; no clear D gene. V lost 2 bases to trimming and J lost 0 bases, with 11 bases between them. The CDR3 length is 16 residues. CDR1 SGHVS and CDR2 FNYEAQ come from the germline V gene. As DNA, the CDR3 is TGTGCCAGCAGCTTATCCTCCTTCCACTCTGGAAACACCATATATTTT. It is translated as CASSLSSFHSGNTIYF.

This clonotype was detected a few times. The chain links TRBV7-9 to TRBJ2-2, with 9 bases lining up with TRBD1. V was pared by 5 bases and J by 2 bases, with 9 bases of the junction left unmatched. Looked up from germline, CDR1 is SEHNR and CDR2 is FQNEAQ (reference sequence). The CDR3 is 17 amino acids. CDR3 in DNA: TGTGCCAGCAGCCCGCCGACAGGGGGGCGTAACACCGGGGAGCTGTTTTTT. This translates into CASSPPTGGRNTGELFF.

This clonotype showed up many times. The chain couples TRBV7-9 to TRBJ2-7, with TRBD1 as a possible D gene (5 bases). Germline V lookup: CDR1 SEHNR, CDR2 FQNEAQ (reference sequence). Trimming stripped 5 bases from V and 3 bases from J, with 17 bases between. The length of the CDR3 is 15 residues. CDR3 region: CASSPVQAGIYEQYV. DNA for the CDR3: TGTGCCAGCAGCCCCGTACAAGCAGGGATCTACGAGCAGTACGTC.

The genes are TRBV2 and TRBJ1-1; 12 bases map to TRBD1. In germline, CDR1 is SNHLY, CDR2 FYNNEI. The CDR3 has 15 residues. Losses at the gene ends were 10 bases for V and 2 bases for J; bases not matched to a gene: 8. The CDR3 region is CANRRDRGLNTEAFF. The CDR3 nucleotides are TGTGCCAACCGCCGGGACAGGGGGCTTAACACTGAAGCTTTCTTT.

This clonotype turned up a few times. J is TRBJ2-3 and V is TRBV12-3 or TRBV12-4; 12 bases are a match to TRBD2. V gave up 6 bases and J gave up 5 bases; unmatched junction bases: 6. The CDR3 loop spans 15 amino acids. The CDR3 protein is CASRLAGGIIDTQYF. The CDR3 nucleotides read TGTGCCAGCAGACTAGCGGGGGGAATCATAGATACGCAGTATTTT.

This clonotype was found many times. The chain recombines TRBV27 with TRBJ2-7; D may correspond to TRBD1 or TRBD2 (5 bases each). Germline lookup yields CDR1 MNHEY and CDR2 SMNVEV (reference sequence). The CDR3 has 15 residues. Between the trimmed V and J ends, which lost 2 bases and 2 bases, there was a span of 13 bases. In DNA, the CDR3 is TGTGCCAGCAGTTTAGGGACGGGCGGTCCCTACGAGCAGTACTTC. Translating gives CASSLGTGGPYEQYF.

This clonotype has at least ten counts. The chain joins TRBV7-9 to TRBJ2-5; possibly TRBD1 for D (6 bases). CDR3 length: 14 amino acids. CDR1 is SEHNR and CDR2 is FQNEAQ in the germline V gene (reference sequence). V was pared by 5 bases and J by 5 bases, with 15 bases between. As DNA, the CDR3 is TGTGCCAGCAGCGCAACAGGGTTTGGGGAGACCCAGTACTTC. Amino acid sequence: CASSATGFGETQYF.

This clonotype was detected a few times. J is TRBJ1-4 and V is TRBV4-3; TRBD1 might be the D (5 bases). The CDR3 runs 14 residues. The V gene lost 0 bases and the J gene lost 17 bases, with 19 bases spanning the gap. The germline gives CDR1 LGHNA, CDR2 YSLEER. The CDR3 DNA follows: TGCGCCAGCAGCCAAGAAGCCGACCGGGGGAACCCTTTTTTT. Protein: CASSQEADRGNPFF.

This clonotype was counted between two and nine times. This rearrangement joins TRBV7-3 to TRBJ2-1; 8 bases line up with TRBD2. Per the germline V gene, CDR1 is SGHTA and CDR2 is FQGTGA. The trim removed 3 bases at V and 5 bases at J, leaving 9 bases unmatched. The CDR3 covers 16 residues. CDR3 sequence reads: CASSFSLGGDHNEQFF. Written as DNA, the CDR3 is TGTGCCAGCAGCTTTTCGCTCGGGGGGGACCACAATGAGCAGTTCTTC.

In nucleotides, the CDR3 is TGTGCCAGCAGCTTAGCACGGTCCGGCACTGAAGCTTTCTTT. Amino acid sequence: CASSLARSGTEAFF. V gene TRBV11-2 combines with J gene TRBJ1-1; D gene uncertain. V was trimmed by 1 base and J by 4 bases, leaving 10 bases between them. Germline CDR1 SGHAT, CDR2 FQNNGV. The CDR3 extends over 14 amino acids.

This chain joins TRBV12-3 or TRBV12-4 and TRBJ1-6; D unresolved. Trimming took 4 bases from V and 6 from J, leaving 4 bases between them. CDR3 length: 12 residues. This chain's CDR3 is CASSSPNSPLHF. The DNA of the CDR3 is TGTGCCAGCAGTTCCCCTAATTCACCCCTCCACTTT.

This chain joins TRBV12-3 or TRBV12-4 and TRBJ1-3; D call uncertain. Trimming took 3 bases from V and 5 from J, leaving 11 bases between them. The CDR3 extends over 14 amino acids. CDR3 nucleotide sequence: TGTGCCAGCAGTTTTGGGCAGAAAAGAAACACCATATATTTT. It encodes CASSFGQKRNTIYF.